Below, one TCR beta chain is given with its context. The CDR3 runs 15 residues. The germline V gene has CDR1 SGHAT and CDR2 FQNNGV. The ends were cut back, 1 base at V and 1 base at J, with 7 bases in the middle. This entry is derived from a study of cytomegalovirus exposure and HLA in healthy donors. With 60 Vbeta and 13 Jbeta primers, the PCR was carried out. Profiling relied on immunoSEQ multiplex PCR, and the TCRdb table lists in-frame clones only, not all of them. The repertoire shows 75,000 to 95,000 clones; the top ten hold over 1.2%. The TCR sequence derives from a woman in her fifties or sixties in good health and CMV-seronegative. The chain uses TRBV11-2 and TRBJ2-2; D not resolved. The source material was PBMCs. The DNA of the CDR3 is TGTGCCAGCAGCTTAGTGGCCAAGAACACCGGGGAGCTGTTTTTT. Translated: CASSLVAKNTGELFF.